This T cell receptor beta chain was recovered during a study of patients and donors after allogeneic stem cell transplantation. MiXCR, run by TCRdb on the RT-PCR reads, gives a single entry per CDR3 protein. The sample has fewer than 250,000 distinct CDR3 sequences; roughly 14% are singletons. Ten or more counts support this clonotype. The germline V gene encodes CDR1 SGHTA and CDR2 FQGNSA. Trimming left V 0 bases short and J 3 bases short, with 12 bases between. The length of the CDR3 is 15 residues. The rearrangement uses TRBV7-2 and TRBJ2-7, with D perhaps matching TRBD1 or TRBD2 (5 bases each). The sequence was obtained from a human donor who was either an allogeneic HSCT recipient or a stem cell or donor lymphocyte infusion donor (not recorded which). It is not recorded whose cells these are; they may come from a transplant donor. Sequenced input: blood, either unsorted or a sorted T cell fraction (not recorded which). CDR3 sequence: CASSLARGRGYEQYF. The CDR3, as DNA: TGTGCCAGCAGCTTAGCTAGGGGACGAGGCTACGAGCAGTACTTC.